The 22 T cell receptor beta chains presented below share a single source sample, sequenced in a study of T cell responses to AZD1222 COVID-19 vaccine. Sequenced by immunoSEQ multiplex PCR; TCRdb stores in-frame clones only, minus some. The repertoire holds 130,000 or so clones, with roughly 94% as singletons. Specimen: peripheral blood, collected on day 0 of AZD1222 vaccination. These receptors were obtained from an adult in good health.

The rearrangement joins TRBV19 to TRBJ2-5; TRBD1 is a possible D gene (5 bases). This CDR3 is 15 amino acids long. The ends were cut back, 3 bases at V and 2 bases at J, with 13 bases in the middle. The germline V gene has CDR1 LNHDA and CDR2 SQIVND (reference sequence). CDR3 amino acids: CASSIRRQPQETQYF. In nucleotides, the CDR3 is TGTGCCAGTAGTATCAGACGACAGCCGCAAGAGACCCAGTACTTC.

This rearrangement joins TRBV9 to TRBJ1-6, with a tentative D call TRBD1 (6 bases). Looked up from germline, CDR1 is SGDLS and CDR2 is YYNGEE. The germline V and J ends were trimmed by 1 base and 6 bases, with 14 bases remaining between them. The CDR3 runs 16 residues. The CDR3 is CASSVSRGRGNSPLHF. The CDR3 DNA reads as TGTGCCAGCAGCGTAAGCAGGGGTAGGGGTAATTCACCCCTCCACTTT.

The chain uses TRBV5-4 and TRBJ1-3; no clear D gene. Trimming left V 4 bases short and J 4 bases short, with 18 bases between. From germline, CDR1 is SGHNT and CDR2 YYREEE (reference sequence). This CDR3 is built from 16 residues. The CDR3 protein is CASSGGVAPSGNTIYF. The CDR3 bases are TGTGCCAGCAGCGGCGGGGTAGCGCCCTCCGGAAACACCATATATTTT. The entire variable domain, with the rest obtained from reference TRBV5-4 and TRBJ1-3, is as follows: ETGVTQSPTHLIKTRGQQVTLRCSSQSGHNTVSWYQQALGQGPQFIFQYYREEENGRGNFPPRFSGLQFPNYSSELNVNALELDDSALYLCASSGGVAPSGNTIYFGEGSWLTVV.

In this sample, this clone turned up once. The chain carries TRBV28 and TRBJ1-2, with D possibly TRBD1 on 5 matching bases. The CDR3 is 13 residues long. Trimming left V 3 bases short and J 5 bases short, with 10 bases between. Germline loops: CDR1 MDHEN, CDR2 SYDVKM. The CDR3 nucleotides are TGTGCCAGCAGTTTCGGGACCGATTATGGCTACACCTTC. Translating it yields CASSFGTDYGYTF.

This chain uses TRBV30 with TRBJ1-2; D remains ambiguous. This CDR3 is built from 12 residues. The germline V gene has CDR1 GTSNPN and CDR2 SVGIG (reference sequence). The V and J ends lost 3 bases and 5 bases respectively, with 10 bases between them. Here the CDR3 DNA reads TGTGCCTGGAGATTGGACTATTATGGCTACACCTTC. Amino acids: CAWRLDYYGYTF.

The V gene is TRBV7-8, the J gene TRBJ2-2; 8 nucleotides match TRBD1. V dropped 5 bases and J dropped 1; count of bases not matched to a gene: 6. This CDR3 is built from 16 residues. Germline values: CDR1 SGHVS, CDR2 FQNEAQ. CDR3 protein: CASSPRTGRNTGELFF. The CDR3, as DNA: TGTGCCAGCAGCCCAAGGACAGGGAGGAACACCGGGGAGCTGTTTTTT.

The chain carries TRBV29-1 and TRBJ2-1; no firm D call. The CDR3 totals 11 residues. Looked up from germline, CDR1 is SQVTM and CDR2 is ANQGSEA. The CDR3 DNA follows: TGCATAGCCTCCCGTCTCAATGAGCAGTTCTTC. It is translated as CIASRLNEQFF.

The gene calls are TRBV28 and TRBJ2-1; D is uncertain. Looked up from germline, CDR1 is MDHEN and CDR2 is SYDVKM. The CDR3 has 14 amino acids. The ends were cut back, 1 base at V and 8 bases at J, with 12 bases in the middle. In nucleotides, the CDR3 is TGTGCCAGCAGTTTATTGGGTCCTCAGGATGAGCAGTTCTTC. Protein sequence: CASSLLGPQDEQFF.

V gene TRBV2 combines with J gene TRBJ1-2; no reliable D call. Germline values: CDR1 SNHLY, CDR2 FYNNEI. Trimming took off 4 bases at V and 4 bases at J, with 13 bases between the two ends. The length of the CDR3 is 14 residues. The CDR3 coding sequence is TGTGCCAGCAGTGGACAAGACCTGAGCTATGGCTACACCTTC. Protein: CASSGQDLSYGYTF.

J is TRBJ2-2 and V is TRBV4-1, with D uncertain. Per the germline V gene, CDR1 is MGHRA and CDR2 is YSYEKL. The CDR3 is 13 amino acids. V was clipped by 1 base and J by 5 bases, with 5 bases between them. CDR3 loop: CASSQGITGELFF. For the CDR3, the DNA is TGCGCCAGCAGCCAAGGTATAACCGGGGAGCTGTTTTTT.

In DNA form, the CDR3 reads TGTGCCTGCGGACTAGCGGATGTGCAGTTCTTC. It is translated as CACGLADVQFF. This chain joins TRBV6-6 and TRBJ2-1; 10 bases fit TRBD2. Germline lookup yields CDR1 MNHNY and CDR2 SVGAGI (reference sequence). The CDR3 is 11 amino acids. V dropped 11 bases and J dropped 12; count of bases not matched to a gene: 7.

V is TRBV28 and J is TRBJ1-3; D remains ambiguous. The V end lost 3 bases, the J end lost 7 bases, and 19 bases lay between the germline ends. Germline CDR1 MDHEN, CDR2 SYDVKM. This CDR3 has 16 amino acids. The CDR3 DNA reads TGTGCCAGCAGTTTTCATTCCTCGGAACTCTGGAACACCATATATTTT. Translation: CASSFHSSELWNTIYF. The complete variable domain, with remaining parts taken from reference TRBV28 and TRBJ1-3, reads DVKVTQSSRYLVKRTGEKVFLECVQDMDHENMFWYRQDPGLGLRLIYFSYDVKMKEKGDIPEGYSVSREKKERFSLILESASTNQTSMYLCASSFHSSELWNTIYFGEGSWLTVV.

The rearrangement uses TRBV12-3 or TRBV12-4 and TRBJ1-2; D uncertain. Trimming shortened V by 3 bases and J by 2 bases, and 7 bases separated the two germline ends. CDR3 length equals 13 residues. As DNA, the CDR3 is TGTGCCAGCAGTTTGGGTGGGAACTATGGCTACACCTTC. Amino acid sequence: CASSLGGNYGYTF.

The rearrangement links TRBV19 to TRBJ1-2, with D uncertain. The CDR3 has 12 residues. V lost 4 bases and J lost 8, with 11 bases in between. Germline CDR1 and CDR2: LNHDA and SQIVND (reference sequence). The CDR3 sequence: CASSTPRGGYTF. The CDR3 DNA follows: TGTGCCAGTAGTACCCCGCGAGGGGGCTACACCTTC.

The CDR3 sequence: CASSPLAGRYEQYF. CDR3 DNA sequence: TGTGCCAGCAGCCCCTTGGCAGGAAGGTACGAGCAGTACTTC. The rearrangement joins TRBV6-6 to TRBJ2-7; D call uncertain. V lost 6 bases, J lost 4 bases, and 16 bases lay in between. This CDR3 comprises 14 residues. Germline loops: CDR1 MNHNY, CDR2 SVGAGI (reference sequence).

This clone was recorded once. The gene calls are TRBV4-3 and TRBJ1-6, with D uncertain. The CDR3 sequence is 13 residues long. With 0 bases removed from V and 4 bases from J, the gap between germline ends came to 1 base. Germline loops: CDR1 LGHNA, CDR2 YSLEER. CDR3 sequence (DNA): TGCGCCAGCAGCCAAGATTATAATTCACCCCTCCACTTT. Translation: CASSQDYNSPLHF.

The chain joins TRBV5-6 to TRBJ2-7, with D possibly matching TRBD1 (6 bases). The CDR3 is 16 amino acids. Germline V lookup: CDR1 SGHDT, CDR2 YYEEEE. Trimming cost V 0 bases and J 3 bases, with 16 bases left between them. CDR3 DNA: TGTGCCAGCAGCTTGGTTGGGGGCCAGTTTTTCTACGAGCAGTACTTC. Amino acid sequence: CASSLVGGQFFYEQYF. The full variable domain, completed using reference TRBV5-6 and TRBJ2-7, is DAGVTQSPTHLIKTRGQQVTLRCSPKSGHDTVSWYQQALGQGPQFIFQYYEEEERQRGNFPDRFSGHQFPNYSSELNVNALLLGDSALYLCASSLVGGQFFYEQYFGPGTRLTVT.

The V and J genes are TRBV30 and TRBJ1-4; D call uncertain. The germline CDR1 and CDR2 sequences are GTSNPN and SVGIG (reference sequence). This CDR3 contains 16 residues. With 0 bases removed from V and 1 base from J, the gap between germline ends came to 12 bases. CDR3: CAWSVRPFVTNEKLFF. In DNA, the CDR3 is TGTGCCTGGAGTGTAAGGCCGTTTGTAACTAATGAAAAACTGTTTTTT.

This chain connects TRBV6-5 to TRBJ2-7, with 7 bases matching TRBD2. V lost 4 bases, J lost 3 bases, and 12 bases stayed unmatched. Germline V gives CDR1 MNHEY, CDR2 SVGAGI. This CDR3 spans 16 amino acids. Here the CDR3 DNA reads TGTGCCAGCAGTTCCCCTCGCGGGGGTAGCGTCTACGAGCAGTACTTC. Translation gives CASSSPRGGSVYEQYF.

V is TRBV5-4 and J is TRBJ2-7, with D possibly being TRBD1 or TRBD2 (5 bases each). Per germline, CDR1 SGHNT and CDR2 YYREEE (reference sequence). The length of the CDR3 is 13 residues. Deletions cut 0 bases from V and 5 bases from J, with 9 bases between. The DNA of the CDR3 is TGTGCCAGCAGCTTGGCAGGGACCCACGAGCAGTACTTC. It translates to CASSLAGTHEQYF. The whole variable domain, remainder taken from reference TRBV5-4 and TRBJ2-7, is ETGVTQSPTHLIKTRGQQVTLRCSSQSGHNTVSWYQQALGQGPQFIFQYYREEENGRGNFPPRFSGLQFPNYSSELNVNALELDDSALYLCASSLAGTHEQYFGPGTRLTVT.

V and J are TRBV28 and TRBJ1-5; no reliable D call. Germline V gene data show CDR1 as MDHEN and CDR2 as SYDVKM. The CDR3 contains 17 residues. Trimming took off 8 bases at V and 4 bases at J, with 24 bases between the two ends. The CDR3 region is CASQLALGVPNNQPQHF. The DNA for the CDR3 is TGTGCCAGCCAGCTAGCTCTCGGGGTCCCTAATAATCAGCCCCAGCATTTT.

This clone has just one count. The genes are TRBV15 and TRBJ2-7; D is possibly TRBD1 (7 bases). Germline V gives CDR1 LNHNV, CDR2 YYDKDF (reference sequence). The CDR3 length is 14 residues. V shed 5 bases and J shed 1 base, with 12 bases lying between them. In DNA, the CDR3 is TGTGCCACCAGCCAGGGGGGAAGGTCCTACGAGCAGTACTTC. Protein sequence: CATSQGGRSYEQYF.